This record concerns one TCR beta chain sequence. These data belong to a study of blood T cell repertoires in COVID-19. Clones were read by immunoSEQ multiplex PCR, and TCRdb kept only the in-frame ones, dropping some. The table records about 300,000 clones, around 86% of them present only once. The TCR originated in a woman in her forties or fifties with acute or convalescent COVID-19. Specimen: peripheral blood.

Here the CDR3 reads CASSDSVGEGYGYTF. The DNA of the CDR3 is TGTGCCAGCAGTGACTCGGTAGGGGAAGGGTATGGCTACACCTTC. The rearrangement joins TRBV6-4 to TRBJ1-2, with TRBD1 as a possible D gene (5 bases). Between the trimmed V and J ends, which lost 0 bases and 5 bases, there was a span of 13 bases. The CDR3 runs to 15 residues. From germline, CDR1 is MRHNA and CDR2 SNTAGT.